This TCR beta chain was recovered during a study of shared clonotypes between healthy human individuals. Findings and caveats of the study: Sorted-subset samples were not fully sequenced, rarefaction indicated.

With respect to this clone: Its antigen is unknown.

Using immunoSEQ multiplex PCR, the repertoire was profiled, and TCRdb retains in-frame clones only, with some absent. The sample yields 2 million to 2.5 million clones, approximately 94% seen once. Germline V CDR1 and CDR2: LGHNA, YNFKEQ. The ends were cut back, 3 bases at V and 8 bases at J, with 13 bases in the middle. The CDR3 has 14 amino acids. The receptor's source is a man aged 18 to 30 in good health. V is TRBV4-2 and J is TRBJ1-4; D is undetermined. The sample was naive CD4+ T cells sorted from blood. Described subset: CD45RA+ positively selected. CDR3 sequence (DNA): TGTGCCAGCAGCCAGCCCCCCTCGGAAGAAAAACTGTTTTTT. Its protein product is CASSQPPSEEKLFF.